This is a list of T cell receptor beta chains from one sample in a study of CDR3 diversity in severe acne. Using its own MiXCR run on the PCR reads, TCRdb lists one record per CDR3 protein. The sample lists about 90,000 distinct CDR3 sequences, 45% to 50% occurring once. Input material: blood. Receptors were obtained from a male donor with severe acne vulgaris. Each CDR3 is given with its conserved first and last residue. The order of the fields is J gene, clone size, V gene, D gene, CDR3 protein, CDR3 DNA. A D gene is named only where the DNA matches it firmly. Clone size is shown for a subset of rows, as once, few, many or a class of expanded clone.

J: TRBJ1-2; size: -; V: TRBV20-1; D: -; CDR3: CSAINRVALYGYTF; DNA: TGCAGTGCCATAAACAGGGTAGCCCTCTATGGCTACACCTTC
J: TRBJ2-2; size: few; V: TRBV11-3; D: -; CDR3: CASSLDYSGFAGELFF; DNA: TGTGCCAGCAGCTTAGATTACTCCGGTTTTGCCGGGGAGCTGTTTTTT
J: TRBJ2-7; size: -; V: TRBV24-1; D: TRBD1; CDR3: CATSEPGQGTYEQYF; DNA: TGTGCCACCAGTGAACCGGGACAGGGTACCTACGAGCAGTACTTC
J: TRBJ2-3; size: many; V: TRBV7-9; D: -; CDR3: CASSLDGGRADTQYF; DNA: TGTGCCAGCAGCTTAGACGGGGGGCGCGCAGATACGCAGTATTTT
J: TRBJ2-3; size: -; V: TRBV20-1; D: -; CDR3: CSANPYTDTQYF; DNA: TGCAGTGCTAATCCCTACACAGATACGCAGTATTTT
J: TRBJ2-7; size: -; V: TRBV11-2; D: -; CDR3: CASSLGGSTYEQYF; DNA: TGTGCCAGCAGCTTAGGGGGATCGACCTACGAGCAGTACTTC
J: TRBJ1-1; size: many; V: TRBV19; D: TRBD1; CDR3: CASSIATGVNTEAFF; DNA: TGTGCCAGTAGTATCGCGACAGGGGTGAACACTGAAGCTTTCTTT
J: TRBJ2-5; size: many; V: TRBV29-1; D: -; CDR3: CSVVGSRGETQYF; DNA: TGCAGCGTGGTCGGGAGCCGGGGGGAGACCCAGTACTTC
J: TRBJ2-1; size: -; V: TRBV7-2; D: -; CDR3: CASSWGPYNEQFF; DNA: TGTGCCAGCAGCTGGGGGCCCTACAATGAGCAGTTCTTC
J: TRBJ2-2; size: -; V: TRBV19; D: TRBD1; CDR3: CASTRTGNGELFF; DNA: TGTGCCAGTACCAGGACAGGGAACGGGGAGCTGTTTTTT
J: TRBJ2-5; size: -; V: TRBV24-1; D: TRBD1; CDR3: CATSDTQGASETQYF; DNA: TGTGCCACCAGTGATACACAGGGGGCGAGCGAGACCCAGTACTTC
J: TRBJ2-4; size: few; V: TRBV2; D: TRBD2; CDR3: CASRGLADIQYF; DNA: TGTGCCAGCAGAGGACTAGCTGACATTCAGTACTTC
J: TRBJ2-1; size: -; V: TRBV15; D: -; CDR3: CATSRVVGDHNEQFF; DNA: TGTGCCACCAGCAGAGTGGTTGGCGACCACAATGAGCAGTTCTTC
J: TRBJ2-1; size: -; V: TRBV12-3/TRBV12-4; D: TRBD2; CDR3: CASLFGGGYNEQFF; DNA: TGTGCCAGCCTTTTCGGGGGGGGCTACAATGAGCAGTTCTTC
J: TRBJ2-7; size: -; V: TRBV20-1; D: TRBD2; CDR3: CSASGLAGAYEQYF; DNA: TGCAGTGCTAGTGGACTAGCGGGAGCCTACGAGCAGTACTTC
J: TRBJ2-3; size: -; V: TRBV5-6; D: TRBD1; CDR3: CASRLRTGGTDTQYF; DNA: TGTGCCAGCAGACTTAGGACAGGGGGCACAGATACGCAGTATTTT
J: TRBJ1-2; size: few; V: TRBV28; D: TRBD1; CDR3: CASTTTTGTYGYTF; DNA: TGTGCCAGCACTACAACGACAGGGACCTATGGCTACACCTTC
J: TRBJ2-3; size: many; V: TRBV7-8; D: TRBD2; CDR3: CASSAGEAYTQYF; DNA: TGTGCCAGCAGCGCGGGGGAGGCTTATACGCAGTATTTT
J: TRBJ2-1; size: -; V: TRBV7-2; D: -; CDR3: CASSQTSVYFCAAAPTGHQGEQFF; DNA: -
J: TRBJ1-1; size: -; V: TRBV2; D: TRBD1; CDR3: CASKGRERQGSTEAFF; DNA: TGTGCCAGCAAAGGGAGGGAGAGACAGGGGTCGACTGAAGCTTTCTTT
J: TRBJ2-1; size: many; V: TRBV5-1; D: -; CDR3: CASSPAPGLENEQFF; DNA: TGCGCCAGCAGCCCCGCCCCGGGACTTGAAAATGAGCAGTTCTTC
J: TRBJ1-1; size: many; V: TRBV4-1; D: -; CDR3: CASSQETGRRPEAFF; DNA: TGCGCCAGCAGCCAAGAAACGGGGAGAAGGCCTGAAGCTTTCTTT
J: TRBJ2-3; size: -; V: TRBV12-3/TRBV12-4; D: TRBD1; CDR3: CASSSTGF; DNA: TGTGCCAGCAGTTCGACAGGGTTT
J: TRBJ2-3; size: few; V: TRBV7-3; D: -; CDR3: CASSSSRGVGYTQYF; DNA: TGTGCCAGCAGCTCCAGTCGGGGAGTAGGGTATACGCAGTATTTT
J: TRBJ2-7; size: many; V: TRBV12-3/TRBV12-4; D: -; CDR3: CASSLFQGSEQYF; DNA: TGTGCCAGCAGTTTATTTCAGGGGTCCGAGCAGTACTTC
J: TRBJ2-5; size: many; V: TRBV2; D: -; CDR3: CASSFPREQETQYF; DNA: TGTGCCAGCAGTTTCCCGCGGGAACAAGAGACCCAGTACTTC
J: TRBJ2-2; size: -; V: TRBV6-1; D: -; CDR3: CSSSDADTGELFF; DNA: TGTTCCAGCAGTGACGCGGACACCGGGGAGCTGTTTTTT
J: TRBJ2-7; size: few; V: TRBV25-1; D: -; CDR3: CASSPVALYNEQYF; DNA: TGTGCCAGCAGCCCTGTTGCTTTGTACAACGAGCAGTACTTC
J: TRBJ2-1; size: many; V: TRBV19; D: TRBD1; CDR3: CASTQGQGLGRFF; DNA: TGTGCCAGTACCCAGGGACAGGGCTTGGGTAGGTTCTTC
J: TRBJ2-3; size: once; V: TRBV28; D: -; CDR3: CANSPLEASGAITDTQYF; DNA: TGTGCCAACAGCCCCCTTGAAGCTTCGGGAGCCATCACAGATACGCAGTATTTT
J: TRBJ2-1; size: -; V: TRBV7-9; D: -; CDR3: CASSIPRRGFNEQFF; DNA: TGTGCCAGCAGCATACCAAGACGTGGGTTCAATGAGCAGTTCTTC
J: TRBJ1-1; size: once; V: TRBV7-9; D: -; CDR3: CASRATALDTEAFF; DNA: TGTGCCAGCAGGGCGACGGCGTTGGACACTGAAGCTTTCTTT
J: TRBJ2-7; size: many; V: TRBV11-2; D: TRBD1; CDR3: CASSLGPGGESRQYF; DNA: TGTGCCAGCAGCTTAGGGCCAGGGGGCGAGTCGCGGCAGTACTTC
J: TRBJ2-7; size: -; V: TRBV15; D: TRBD1; CDR3: CATSSQGAHEQYF; DNA: TGTGCCACCAGCTCCCAGGGGGCCCACGAGCAGTACTTC
J: TRBJ1-5; size: -; V: TRBV24-1; D: -; CDR3: CATSGDGSNQPQHF; DNA: TGTGCCACCAGTGGAGACGGTAGCAATCAGCCCCAGCATTTT
J: TRBJ2-7; size: many; V: TRBV20-1; D: TRBD1; CDR3: CSARDVGRDRAYEQYF; DNA: TGCAGTGCTAGAGATGTAGGCCGGGACAGGGCCTACGAGCAGTACTTC
J: TRBJ1-1; size: many; V: TRBV20-1; D: -; CDR3: CSAPGRPGTEAFF; DNA: TGCAGTGCCCCCGGGAGGCCGGGCACTGAAGCTTTCTTT
J: TRBJ1-1; size: -; V: TRBV9; D: -; CDR3: CASSVEGQKVSEAFF; DNA: TGTGCCAGCAGCGTAGAAGGACAGAAGGTTTCTGAAGCTTTCTTT
J: TRBJ2-2; size: many; V: TRBV20-1; D: TRBD2; CDR3: CSAREASGIKAGELFF; DNA: TGCAGTGCTAGAGAGGCCAGCGGGATTAAAGCCGGGGAGCTGTTTTTT
J: TRBJ2-3; size: -; V: TRBV5-1; D: TRBD1; CDR3: CASSLGDRASTDTQYF; DNA: TGCGCCAGCAGCTTGGGGGACAGGGCTAGCACAGATACGCAGTATTTT
J: TRBJ2-1; size: -; V: TRBV4-1; D: -; CDR3: CASSQDLRAPRGFF; DNA: TGCGCCAGCAGCCAAGACCTCAGAGCGCCCAGGGGGTTCTTC
J: TRBJ2-7; size: -; V: TRBV6-1; D: -; CDR3: CASSGTGAGYEQYF; DNA: TGTGCCAGCAGTGGAACGGGAGCGGGTTACGAGCAGTACTTC
J: TRBJ2-1; size: few; V: TRBV20-1; D: -; CDR3: CSAKIADNEQFF; DNA: TGCAGTGCCAAGATCGCGGACAATGAGCAGTTCTTC
J: TRBJ2-1; size: -; V: TRBV10-3; D: TRBD1; CDR3: CAISGTTGGPYNEQFF; DNA: TGTGCCATCAGTGGAACGACAGGGGGCCCCTACAATGAGCAGTTCTTC
J: TRBJ2-5; size: few; V: TRBV13; D: TRBD1; CDR3: CASSLRQGDPQETQYF; DNA: TGTGCCAGCAGCTTAAGGCAGGGGGACCCCCAAGAGACCCAGTACTTC
J: TRBJ2-2; size: -; V: TRBV5-6; D: -; CDR3: CASSTRLTGELFF; DNA: TGTGCCAGCAGCACCCGGCTAACCGGGGAGCTGTTTTTT
J: TRBJ2-1; size: -; V: TRBV28; D: TRBD2; CDR3: CASRTSGRYNEQFF; DNA: TGTGCCAGCAGGACTAGCGGGCGTTACAATGAGCAGTTCTTC
J: TRBJ2-7; size: many; V: TRBV4-3; D: -; CDR3: CASSPAGQPSYEQYF; DNA: TGCGCCAGCAGCCCGGCCGGACAGCCCTCCTACGAGCAGTACTTC
J: TRBJ2-1; size: medium-sized; V: TRBV7-8; D: TRBD1; CDR3: CASSPRTGGNEQFF; DNA: TGTGCCAGCAGCCCCAGGACAGGGGGCAATGAGCAGTTCTTC